This T cell receptor (beta chain) was identified in a study of cytomegalovirus exposure and HLA in healthy donors. Study results and limitations: About 87% or about 30% of the time was how often most TCR beta V segments were productive, according to an earlier analysis. DRB1 showed the most TCR associations and HLA-C the fewest in a later analysis, as rates varied by HLA locus.

Nominally healthy donors provided the samples, though records likely missed some immune exposures. The PCR employed 60 Vbeta primers together with 13 Jbeta primers. In the original processing: About 80 million unique TCR beta chains, some 9.9 million of them shared, were counted by a later analysis. The data were produced by immunoSEQ multiplex PCR, yet TCRdb's version contains in-frame clones alone and is incomplete. V and J calls and clone size are those listed in that table; D and trimming were worked out from the DNA. The sample shows 200,000 to 250,000 clones, approximately 78% of them seen only once. Regarding this clone: As yet, its antigen is unknown.

The TCR sequence derives from a male donor in good health and CMV-seronegative. Sequencing was performed on PBMCs.

CDR3 bases: TGTGCCAGCAGTTTTCTCCTCGGGGATGGCTACACCTTC. It codes for CASSFLLGDGYTF. The chain is built from TRBV21-1 and TRBJ1-2. TRBV21-1 is designated a pseudogene. The CDR3 loop spans 13 amino acids.